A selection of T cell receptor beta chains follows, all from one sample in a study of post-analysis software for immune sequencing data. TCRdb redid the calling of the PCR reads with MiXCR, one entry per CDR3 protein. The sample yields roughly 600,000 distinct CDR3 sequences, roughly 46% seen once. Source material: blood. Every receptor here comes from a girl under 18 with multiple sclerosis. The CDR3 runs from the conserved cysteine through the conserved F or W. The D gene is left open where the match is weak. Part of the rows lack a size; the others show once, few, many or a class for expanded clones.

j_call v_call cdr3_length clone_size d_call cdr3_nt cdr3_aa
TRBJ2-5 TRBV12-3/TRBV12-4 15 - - TGTGCCAGCAGTTTAGAACAGGGAGTAAGGGAGACCCAGTACTTC CASSLEQGVRETQYF
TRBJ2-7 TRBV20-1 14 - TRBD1 TGCAGTGCTAGGTATCAGGGGGCGGGAAACGAGCAGTACTTC CSARYQGAGNEQYF
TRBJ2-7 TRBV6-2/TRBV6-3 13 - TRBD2 TGTGCCAGCAGTTACGGGAGGGGTTACGAGCAGTACTTC CASSYGRGYEQYF
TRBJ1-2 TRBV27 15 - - TGTGCCAGCAGGCAAAACGGCTTCAGGGATGCTGGCTACACCTTC CASRQNGFRDAGYTF
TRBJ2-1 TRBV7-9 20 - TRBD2 TGTTCCAGCAGCTTAGGTAGCGGGAGGCCTACCGCGCGCTCCTACAATGAGCAGTTCTTC CSSSLGSGRPTARSYNEQFF
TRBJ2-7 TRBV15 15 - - TGTGCCACCAGCAGAGATTTACAGGAGACCTACGAGCAGTACTTC CATSRDLQETYEQYF
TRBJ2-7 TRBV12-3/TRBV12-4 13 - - TGTGCCAGCAGTATAGACAGAGCCTACGAGCAGTACTTC CASSIDRAYEQYF
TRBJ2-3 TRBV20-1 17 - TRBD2 TGCAGTGCTCCCCCACCGGGACTAGCGGGTTTCACAGATACGCAGTATTTT CSAPPPGLAGFTDTQYF
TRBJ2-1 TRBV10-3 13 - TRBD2 TGTGCCATCAGTGAGGCGGGGGGCAATGAGCAGTTCTTC CAISEAGGNEQFF
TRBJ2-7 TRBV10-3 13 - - TGTGCCCTCAGGGGTGGCCCATCCTACGAGCAGTACTTC CALRGGPSYEQYF
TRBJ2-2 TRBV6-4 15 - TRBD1 TGTGCCACGCCAAAACAGGGGAAGAACACCGGGGAGCTGTTTTTT CATPKQGKNTGELFF
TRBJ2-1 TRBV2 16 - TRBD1 TGTGCCAGCAGTGAAGCGCTGGGGACAGGGATGAATGAGCAGTTCTTC CASSEALGTGMNEQFF
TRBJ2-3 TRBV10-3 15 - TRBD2 TGTGCCATCAGTAAGACTAGCGGGAGCCCAGATACGCAGTATTTT CAISKTSGSPDTQYF
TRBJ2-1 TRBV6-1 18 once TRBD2 TGTGCCAGCGGCGCGTTCGCGGGGGGGCCATGGTCCTACAATGAGCAGTTCTTC CASGAFAGGPWSYNEQFF
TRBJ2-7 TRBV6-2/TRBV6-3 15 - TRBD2 TGTGCCAGCAGTTACCTGCGGGAGGGCCATGGCGAGCAGTACTTC CASSYLREGHGEQYF
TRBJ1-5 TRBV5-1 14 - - TGCGCCAGCAGCCGGGACCTTGAAGGTCAGCCCCAGCATTTT CASSRDLEGQPQHF
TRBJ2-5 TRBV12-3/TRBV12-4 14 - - TGTGCCAGCAGGTTAGGTACACTCCAAGAGACCCAGTACTTC CASRLGTLQETQYF
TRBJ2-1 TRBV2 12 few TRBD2 TGTGCCAGCACGGGAGCGGGAGATGAGCAGTTCTTC CASTGAGDEQFF
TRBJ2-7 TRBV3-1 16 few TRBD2 TGTGCCAGCAGCCATCCCCTAGCGGGGGTGATCTACGAGCAGTACTTC CASSHPLAGVIYEQYF
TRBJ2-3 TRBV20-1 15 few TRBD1 TGCAGTGCTAGAGGGTATGGACAGGCGACAGATACGCAGTATTTT CSARGYGQATDTQYF
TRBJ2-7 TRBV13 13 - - TGTGCCAGCGCCCCCAGATTATCCTACGAGCAGTACTTC CASAPRLSYEQYF
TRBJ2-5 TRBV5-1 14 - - TGCGCCAGCAGGTTGGGACTCCACGGGGAGACCCAGTACTTC CASRLGLHGETQYF